The entry that follows covers one TCR beta chain sequence. The antigen is undetermined. The entry originates in a study of early T cells in non-severe SARS-CoV-2 infection. Study outcomes and limitations: Using VDJdb, the matching emphasized anti-spike CD8 responses while missing private and CD4 specificities.

Tagging with unique molecular identifiers was applied to individual cDNA molecules. In TCRdb, the 5' RACE reads were re-called with MiXCR into one record per CDR3 protein. The sample has about 48,000 distinct CDR3 sequences, over 7.5% seen once; the top ten hold about 8.3%. This TCR came from an adult who was a healthcare worker with PCR-confirmed SARS-CoV-2 infection or an uninfected control (not recorded which). What was sequenced was whole blood.

The CDR3 here is CASTLRASTYNEQFF. The CDR3 nucleotides are TGTGCCAGCACTCTGCGGGCCTCAACCTACAATGAGCAGTTCTTC. This chain links TRBV27 with TRBJ2-1, with D perhaps matching TRBD2 (5 bases). The CDR3 loop spans 15 amino acids. From germline, CDR1 is MNHEY and CDR2 SMNVEV (reference sequence). Trimming pared 7 bases from V and 2 bases from J, leaving 15 bases between.